What follows is one T cell receptor (beta chain) and its context. Its antigen is not known. The data were obtained in a study of T cell repertoires in cytomegalovirus infection. Study summary: Through public TCR beta signatures, both CMV infection and matching HLA type were indicated.

Study-wide results and caveats: Cumulative frequency of public TCR beta families picked out carriers of CMV plus the relevant HLA. The study found HLA-C-restricted CMV-specific TCR beta clonotypes dominating the ex vivo response.

TCRdb reanalysed the reads using MiXCR and keeps one entry per CDR3 protein. The repertoire consists of roughly 150,000 distinct CDR3 sequences, with roughly 15% occurring once and the leading ten covering around 20%. The CDR3 contains 16 residues. The germline gives CDR1 MNHEY, CDR2 SVGEGT. Trimming pared 2 bases from V and 5 bases from J, leaving 18 bases between. The receptor comes from a human donor in good health (CMV status not recorded). Some clones in this sample may be carry-over from other donors' samples. Sample: CD8+ T cells from PBMCs. This chain links TRBV6-2 or TRBV6-3 with TRBJ2-5, with D perhaps matching TRBD1 (6 bases). CDR3 in DNA: TGTGCCAGCAGTTACCCCTCCGGGACATACGAGGAGACCCAGTACTTC. Encoded protein: CASSYPSGTYEETQYF.